This T cell receptor (beta chain) was profiled in a study of cytomegalovirus exposure and HLA in healthy donors (dated by TCRdb to about 2017). Background for the entire study: An earlier analysis of approximately 590 of the donors reported about 290 Gb of sequence data and 120 million or so unique TCR beta sequences from about 179 million T cells. About 300 gigabases of sequencing data and 70 million to 100 million unique TCR sequences were included in an early release covering 550 to 650 HLA-typed donors. Typing coverage differed by locus: A, B, C, DRB1 and DQB1 were typed in roughly 620-630 donors, DQA1 in 500 to 550, DPA1 in some 600, and DPB1 in just under 490. The later analysis used no new phenotypic data to find candidate immune exposures, relying instead on TCR beta sequences and their occurrence across donors. HLA typing included class I and class II loci at four-digit resolution. Among the 398 genotyped donors, around 81% belonged to the genetic ancestry cluster associated with self-reported Caucasian donors. Across under 500 genotyped donors of the cohort, an average of about 200,000 unique TCR beta nucleotide sequences per donor were sequenced, and approximately 17% of those sequences were non-productive. The T cell repertoires of 550 to 850 subjects were profiled by immunosequencing and related to cytomegalovirus serostatus. Besides the first cohort of 500 to 700 subjects, a separate validation cohort made up of 120 different subjects was used. The study aimed to test whether cataloging public T cell receptors could reveal signatures of past pathogen exposure. Alongside the repertoire data, information on donor age, sex, ethnicity and CMV serostatus was compiled. Every repertoire in the discovery cohort had been generated on one and the same sequencing platform. In a later genetic analysis, genome-wide SNP genotypes for about 55% of the roughly 700 donors were used, and that subset was treated as a discovery cohort. The study combined high-throughput TCR immunosequencing, statistical association of individual TCRs with disease status, and machine learning to predict cytomegalovirus infection status. An earlier analysis of several hundred of the donors used high-throughput TCR beta sequencing to judge whether each TCR beta V gene segment behaved as functional or pseudogenic. Because of strong linkage in the cohort, a few DR-DQ haplotypes were treated as single units for association and clustering. A later analysis re-examined previously published TCR beta repertoires from just over 650 donors and added high-resolution HLA genotyping to investigate patterns of TCR occurrence. Overall study outcomes, separate from this receptor: The study gave a list of some 150 TCR beta chains associated with cytomegalovirus. A further reported finding was that TCR beta sequences accurately predicted the HLA-A and HLA-B alleles for most subjects in the first cohort. In a later genetic analysis, fewer N-insertions in productive TCRs were reported among donors in an Asian-associated ancestry cluster than the roughly 700-donor mean. Several of the top co-occurrence clusters appeared to be linked to parvovirus B19, influenza, CMV and Epstein-Barr virus, according to a later analysis. The authors suggested that the approach could potentially be generalized to other disease states and immunological phenotypes. A few of the identified cytomegalovirus-associated TCR beta chains were confirmed in vitro to be specific for cytomegalovirus antigens. Linkage disequilibrium might explain the correlated functional status among segregating V segments, but an unknown experimental factor could not be ruled out. About 15 rarely observed V segments, including chromosome 9 orphons, were excluded from the earlier analysis of approximately 600 of the donors because counts were too low. Because HLA typing was unavailable for some donors at each locus, only the typed subset was used in association tests. When HLA alleles, especially DR and DQ, strongly co-occurred, attributing TCR associations to individual alleles was difficult. A later genetic analysis associated a missense DCLRE1C variant with V-gene and J-gene trimming of TCR beta chains, and an independent cohort replicated the association. Some IMGT-functional V segments, including TRBV6-2 and TRBV6-3, could not be told apart with the 87-base-pair reads, so those segments were excluded. Immune exposure information for the cohort was limited to CMV serostatus. The sequencing pipeline was judged likely to have produced a cluster of highly shared sequence variants as a technical artifact. Compared with equally common non-associated chains, HLA-associated TCR beta chains in a later analysis were more clonally expanded and had lower generation probabilities. Only TCR beta chains were sequenced in this cohort, and the absence of alpha or paired-chain data limited detectable features. At a false discovery rate of 0.05, a later analysis linked under 20,000 TCR beta sequences to specific HLA alleles. The classifier was reported to diagnose cytomegalovirus status with high specificity and sensitivity in both the original and validation cohorts. In a later analysis, TCR association rates were found to vary across HLA loci, with the most associated TCRs seen for DRB1 alleles and the fewest for HLA-C alleles. Roughly uniform sequencing depth across donors was assumed in presence/absence analyses, although this assumption may not hold. In an earlier analysis of about 550 of the donors, most TCR beta V segments were observed in productive rearrangements about 87% or about 30% of the time, broadly matching IMGT annotations. A later analysis found that most CMV-associated TCR beta chains appeared HLA-restricted, with HLA associations seemingly driven largely by CMV exposure. Most TCR sequences were seen in very few donors, while some public TCRs were found in many individuals.

In total, 666 healthy bone marrow donors made up the cohort. Cohort members were all nominally healthy when sampled, although unrecorded immune exposures were likely present. The donor tested CMV seropositive, placing the donor among the approximately 310 seropositive members of the cohort. Every donor gave a peripheral blood sample, and the peripheral blood mononuclear cells from that sample were used for TCR beta sequencing. Genomic DNA was extracted from the blood cell samples with the Qiagen DNeasy Blood Extraction Kit. V is reduced by 3 bases and J by 5 bases, leaving a spacing of 16 bases between them. Measured from the cysteine to the phenylalanine, the CDR3 is 15 residues long. The CDR3 DNA has 45 bases and is translated from base 1. CDR1 and CDR2, looked up from the germline V gene, are MGHDK and SYGVNS. Concerning this clone: Its target antigen remains unknown. One base away there is no much larger clone; base qualities are not given.

Libraries came from the immunoSEQ multiplex PCR assay. A mixture of 60 forward primers for TCR Vbeta segments and 13 reverse primers for TCR Jbeta segments was used in the multiplex PCR. Amplification of the CDR3 region of rearranged TCR beta genes was performed with a multiplex PCR assay on genomic DNA. The Illumina HiSeq System was used to sequence the amplified TCR beta libraries as 87-base-pair reads. The original pipeline was this. A later analysis counted around 72 million unique TCR beta chains across the 550 to 750 repertoires, and around 12 million of these chains were shared by at least two donors. A nearest-neighbor algorithm error-corrected the raw reads and collapsed the reads into unique sequences, merging closely related sequences to remove PCR and sequencing errors. V, D and J gene segments were assigned by aligning CDR3 sequences to IMGT reference sequences. For a sequence to be retained, a match of at least six nucleotides was required to both a V gene segment and a J gene segment. Rearrangements were classified as productive when the CDR3 lacked stop codons and remained in frame with V and J, and all other rearrangements were classified as non-productive. Following IMGT convention, CDR3 was defined as the stretch from the second conserved V-encoded cysteine to the conserved J-encoded phenylalanine. The earlier analysis of 587 of the donors excluded sequences that lacked an unambiguous match to a single V gene segment. An earlier analysis of under 750 of the donors called V segments functional above 56.7% productive rearrangements and segregating when the between-donor standard deviation exceeded 5%. A statistical classification framework was developed to diagnose cytomegalovirus status using the catalog of TCR beta chain sequences. V and J gene assignment, in a later analysis, came from comparing TCR nucleotide sequences with IMGT/GENE-DB human TR gene sequences. The TCRdist pipeline was used in a later analysis to assign CDR3 sequences and most-parsimonious VDJ recombination scenarios. In a later analysis, each TCR beta chain was defined by its CDR3 amino acid sequence together with its V-gene family, and reads without a unique V-gene family were excluded. A later analysis removed 500 to 600 highly shared, low-generation-probability nucleotide sequences to deal with suspected cross-contamination and a sequencing artifact. For each public chain, a later analysis derived a clonal expansion index from normalized ranks of inferred template counts within each repertoire. Generation probabilities in a later analysis came from a VDJ recombination model fitted to out-of-frame rearrangements, and those results were checked against IGoR. A later analysis scored TCR-TCR, TCR-HLA and TCR-CMV co-occurrence with hypergeometric tests, applying a repertoire-size bias correction to TCR pairs. In a later analysis, false discovery rates were estimated by permuting HLA or CMV assignments 20 times. In a later analysis, co-occurring TCRs were grouped with DBSCAN, and TCRdist sequence similarity was added when clustering was performed within HLA-allele-positive subsets. Repertoires with fewer than 30,000 or more than 120,000 public chains were left out of co-occurrence clustering, as were a handful of repertoires with anomalous nucleotide sharing. TCRdb obtained this table from immuneACCESS and retained in-frame rearrangements with V and J assigned. These tables miss some clones; where compared with another copy, unresolved V genes account for less than half of the shortfall, and the remainder is unexplained. V and J calls and clone size come straight from that table; D and trimming were deduced from the DNA. Recorded for this sample are about 180,000 clones; roughly 76% of them occurred a single time. Of the sample, roughly 4.9% falls within the top ten clones.

The chain couples TRBV25-1 to TRBJ2-5; 6 matching bases give a weak D call of TRBD2. The sequenced sample consisted of PBMCs. This receptor was taken from a woman in her late teens or twenties in good health and CMV-seropositive. The CDR3 reads as follows: CASSDRGTFEETQYF. The DNA is as follows: TGTGCCAGCAGTGACCGAGGGACTTTTGAGGAGACCCAGTACTTC. Extended through the reference TRBV25-1 and TRBJ2-5 proteins, this CDR3 yields the full variable domain: EADIYQTPRYLVIGTGKKITLECSQTMGHDKMYWYQQDPGMELHLIHYSYGVNSTEKGDLSSESTVSRIRTEHFPLTLESARPSHTSQYLCASSDRGTFEETQYFGPGTRLLVL.